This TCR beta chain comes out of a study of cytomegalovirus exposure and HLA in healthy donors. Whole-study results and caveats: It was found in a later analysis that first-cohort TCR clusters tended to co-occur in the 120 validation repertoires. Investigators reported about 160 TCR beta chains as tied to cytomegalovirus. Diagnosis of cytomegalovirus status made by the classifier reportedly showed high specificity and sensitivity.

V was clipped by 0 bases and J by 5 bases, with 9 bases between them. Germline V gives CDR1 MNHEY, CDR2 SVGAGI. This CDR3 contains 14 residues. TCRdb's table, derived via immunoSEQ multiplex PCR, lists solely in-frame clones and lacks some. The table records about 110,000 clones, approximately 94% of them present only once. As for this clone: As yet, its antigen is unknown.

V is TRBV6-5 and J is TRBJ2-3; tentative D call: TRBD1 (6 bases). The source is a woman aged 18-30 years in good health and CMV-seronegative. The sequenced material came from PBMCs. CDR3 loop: CASSYSGQLDTQYF. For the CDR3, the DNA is TGTGCCAGCAGTTACTCTGGACAGTTAGATACGCAGTATTTT.